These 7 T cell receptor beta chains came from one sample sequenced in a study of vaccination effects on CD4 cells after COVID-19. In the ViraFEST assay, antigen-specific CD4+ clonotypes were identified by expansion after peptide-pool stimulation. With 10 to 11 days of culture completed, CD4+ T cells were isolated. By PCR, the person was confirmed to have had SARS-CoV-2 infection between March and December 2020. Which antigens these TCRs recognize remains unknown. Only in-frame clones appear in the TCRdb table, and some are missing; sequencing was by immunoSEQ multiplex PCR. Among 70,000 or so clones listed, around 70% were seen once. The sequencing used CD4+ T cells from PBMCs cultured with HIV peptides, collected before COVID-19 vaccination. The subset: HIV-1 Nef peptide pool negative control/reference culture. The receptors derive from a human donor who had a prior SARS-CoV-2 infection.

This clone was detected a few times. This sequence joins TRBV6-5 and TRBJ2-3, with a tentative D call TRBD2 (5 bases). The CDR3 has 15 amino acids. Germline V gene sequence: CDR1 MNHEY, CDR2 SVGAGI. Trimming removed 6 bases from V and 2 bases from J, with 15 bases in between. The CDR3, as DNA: TGTGCCAGCAGAAGACGGACTGATAACACAGATACGCAGTATTTT. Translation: CASRRRTDNTDTQYF.

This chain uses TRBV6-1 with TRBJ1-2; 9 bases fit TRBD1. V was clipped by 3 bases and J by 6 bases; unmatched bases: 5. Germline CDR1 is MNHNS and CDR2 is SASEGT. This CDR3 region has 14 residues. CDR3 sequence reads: CASSERDRAHGYTF. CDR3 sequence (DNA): TGTGCCAGCAGTGAGAGGGACAGGGCACATGGCTACACCTTC.

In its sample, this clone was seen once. CDR3 nucleotide sequence: TGTGCCAGCAGCTTGGAATATAGACTAGCGGGAAGCACAGATACGCAGTATTTT. This gives the protein CASSLEYRLAGSTDTQYF. The J gene is TRBJ2-3, the V gene TRBV5-6; 11 bases line up with TRBD2. V gave up 0 bases and J gave up 0 bases; unmatched junction bases: 6. Looked up from germline, CDR1 is SGHDT and CDR2 is YYEEEE. CDR3 size: 18 residues.

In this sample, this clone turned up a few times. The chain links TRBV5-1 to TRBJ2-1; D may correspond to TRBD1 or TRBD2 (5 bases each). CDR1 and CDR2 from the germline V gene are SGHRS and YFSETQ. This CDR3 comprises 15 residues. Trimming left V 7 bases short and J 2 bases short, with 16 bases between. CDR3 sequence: CASHTSGAAYNEQFF. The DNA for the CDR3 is TGCGCCAGCCACACTTCCGGGGCCGCCTACAATGAGCAGTTCTTC.

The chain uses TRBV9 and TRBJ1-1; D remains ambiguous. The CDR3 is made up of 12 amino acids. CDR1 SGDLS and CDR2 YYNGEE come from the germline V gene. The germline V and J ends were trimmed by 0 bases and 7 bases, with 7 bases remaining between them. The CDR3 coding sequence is TGTGCCAGCAGCGTAGTAGGGAATGAAGCTTTCTTT. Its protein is CASSVVGNEAFF. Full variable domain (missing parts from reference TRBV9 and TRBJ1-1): DSGVTQTPKHLITATGQRVTLRCSPRSGDLSVYWYQQSLDQGLQFLIQYYNGEERAKGNILERFSAQQFPDLHSELNLSSLELGDSALYFCASSVVGNEAFFGQGTRLTVV.

The CDR3 coding sequence is TGTGCCAGCAGCCTCGCGACTAGCGGGGGGCCCTACGAGCAGTACTTC. This encodes CASSLATSGGPYEQYF. This chain links TRBV4-2 with TRBJ2-7; TRBD2 matches at 13 bases. The CDR3 runs 16 residues. After removal of 4 bases from V and 2 bases from J, the junction contained 5 bases not matched to a gene. Looked up from germline, CDR1 is LGHNA and CDR2 is YNFKEQ.

The CDR3 bases are TGTGCCAGCAGCTTAGGACAGGCCCCGAACACCGGGGAGCTGTTTTTT. This translates into CASSLGQAPNTGELFF. The genes are TRBV7-9 and TRBJ2-2; D may be TRBD1 (6 bases). CDR3 length: 16 residues. CDR1 is SEHNR, CDR2 FQNEAQ, per germline (reference sequence). Deletions cut 1 base from V and 0 bases from J, with 9 bases between.